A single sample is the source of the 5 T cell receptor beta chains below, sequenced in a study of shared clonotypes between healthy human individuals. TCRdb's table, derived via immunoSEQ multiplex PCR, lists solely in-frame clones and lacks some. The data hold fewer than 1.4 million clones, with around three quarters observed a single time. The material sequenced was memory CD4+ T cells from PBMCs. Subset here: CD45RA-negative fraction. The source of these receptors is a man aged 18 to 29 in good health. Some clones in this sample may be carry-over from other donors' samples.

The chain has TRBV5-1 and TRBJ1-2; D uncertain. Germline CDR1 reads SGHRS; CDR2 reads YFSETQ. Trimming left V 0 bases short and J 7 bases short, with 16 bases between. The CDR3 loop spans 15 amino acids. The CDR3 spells CASSLVSGNTRGYTF. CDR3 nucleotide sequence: TGCGCCAGCAGCTTGGTGTCAGGAAATACGCGTGGCTACACCTTC.

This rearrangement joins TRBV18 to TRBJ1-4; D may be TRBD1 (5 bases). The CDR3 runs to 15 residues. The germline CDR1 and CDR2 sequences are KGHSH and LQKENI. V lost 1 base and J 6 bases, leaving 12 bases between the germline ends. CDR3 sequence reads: CASSPRPPGDEKLFF. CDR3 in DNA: TGTGCCAGCTCACCACGTCCTCCGGGGGATGAAAAACTGTTTTTT.

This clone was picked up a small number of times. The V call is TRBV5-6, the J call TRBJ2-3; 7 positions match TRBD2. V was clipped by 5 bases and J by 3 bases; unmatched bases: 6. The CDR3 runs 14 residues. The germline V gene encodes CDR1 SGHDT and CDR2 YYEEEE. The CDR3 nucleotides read TGTGCCAGCAGTCCTGGACTAGAAACAGATACGCAGTATTTT. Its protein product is CASSPGLETDTQYF.

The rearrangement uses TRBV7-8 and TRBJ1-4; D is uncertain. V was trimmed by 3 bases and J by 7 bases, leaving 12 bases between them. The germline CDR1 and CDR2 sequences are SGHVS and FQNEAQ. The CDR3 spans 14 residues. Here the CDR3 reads CASSLARAPEKLFF. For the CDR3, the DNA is TGTGCCAGCAGCTTGGCAAGGGCGCCTGAAAAACTGTTTTTT.

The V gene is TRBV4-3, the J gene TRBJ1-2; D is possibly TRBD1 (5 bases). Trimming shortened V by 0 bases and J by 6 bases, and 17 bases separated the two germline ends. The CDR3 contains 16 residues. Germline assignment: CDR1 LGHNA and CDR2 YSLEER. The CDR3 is CASSQERSGRGDGYTF. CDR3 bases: TGCGCCAGCAGCCAAGAAAGGTCAGGTAGGGGTGATGGCTACACCTTC.